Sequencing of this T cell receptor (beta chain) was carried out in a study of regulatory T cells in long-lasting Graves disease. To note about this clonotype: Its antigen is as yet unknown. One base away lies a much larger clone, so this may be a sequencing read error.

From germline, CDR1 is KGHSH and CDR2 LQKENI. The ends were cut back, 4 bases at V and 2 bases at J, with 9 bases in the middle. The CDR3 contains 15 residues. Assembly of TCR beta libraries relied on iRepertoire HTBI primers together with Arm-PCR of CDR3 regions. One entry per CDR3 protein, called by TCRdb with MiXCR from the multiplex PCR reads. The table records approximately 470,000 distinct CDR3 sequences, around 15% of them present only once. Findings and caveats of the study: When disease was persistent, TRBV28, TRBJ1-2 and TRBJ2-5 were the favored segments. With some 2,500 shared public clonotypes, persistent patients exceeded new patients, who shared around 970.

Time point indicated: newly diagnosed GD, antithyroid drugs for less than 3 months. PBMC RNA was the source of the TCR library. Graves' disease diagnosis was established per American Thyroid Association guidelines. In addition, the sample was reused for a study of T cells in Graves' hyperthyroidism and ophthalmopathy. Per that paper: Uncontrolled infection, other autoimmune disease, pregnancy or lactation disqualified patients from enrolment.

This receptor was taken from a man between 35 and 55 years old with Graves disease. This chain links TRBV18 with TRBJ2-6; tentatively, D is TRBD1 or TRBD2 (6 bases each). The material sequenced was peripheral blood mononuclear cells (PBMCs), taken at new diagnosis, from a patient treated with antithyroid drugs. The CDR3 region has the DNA TGTGCCAGCTCACGACGGGGGCCTGGGGCCAACGTCCTGACTTTC. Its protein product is CASSRRGPGANVLTF. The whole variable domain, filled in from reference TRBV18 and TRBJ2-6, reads NAGVMQNPRHLVRRRGQEARLRCSPMKGHSHVYWYRQLPEEGLKFMVYLQKENIIDESGMPKERFSAEFPKEGPSILRIQQVVRGDSAAYFCASSRRGPGANVLTFGAGSRLTVL.